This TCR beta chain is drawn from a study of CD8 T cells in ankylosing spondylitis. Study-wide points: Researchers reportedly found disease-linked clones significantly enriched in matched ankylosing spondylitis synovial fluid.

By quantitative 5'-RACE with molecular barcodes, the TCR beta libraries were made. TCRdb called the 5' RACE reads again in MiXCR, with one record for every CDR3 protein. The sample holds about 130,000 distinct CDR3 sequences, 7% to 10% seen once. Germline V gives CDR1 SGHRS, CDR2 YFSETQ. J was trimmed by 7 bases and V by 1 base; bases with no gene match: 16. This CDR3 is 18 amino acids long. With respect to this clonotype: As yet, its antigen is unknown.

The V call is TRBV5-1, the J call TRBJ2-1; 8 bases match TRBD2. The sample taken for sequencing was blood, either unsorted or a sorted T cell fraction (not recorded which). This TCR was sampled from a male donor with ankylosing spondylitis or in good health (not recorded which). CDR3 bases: TGCGCCAGCAGCTTGAATACGGTTTCAGCGGGAGTGGGAAATGAGCAGTTCTTC. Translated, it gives CASSLNTVSAGVGNEQFF. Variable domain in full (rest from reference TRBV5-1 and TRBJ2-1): KAGVTQTPRYLIKTRGQQVTLSCSPISGHRSVSWYQQTPGQGLQFLFEYFSETQRNKGNFPGRFSGRQFSNSRSEMNVSTLELGDSALYLCASSLNTVSAGVGNEQFFGPGTRLTVL.